This is a list of T cell receptor beta chains from one sample in a study of graft-versus-host responses after intestinal transplantation. Libraries were prepared by immunoSEQ multiplex PCR; TCRdb keeps only in-frame clonotypes and omits some of them. The table records 80,000 or so clones, about 90% of them present only once. This specimen was PBMCs, taken 98 days after intestinal transplantation. The source of these receptors is a human patient who received an intestinal transplant, so some T cells may come from the graft donor. Both conserved end residues are part of each CDR3. The D gene is left open where the match is weak. Clone size is given for some rows only: seen once, a few or many times, or a class if the clone is expanded.

j_call: TRBJ2-3; d_call: TRBD2; clone_size: -; v_call: TRBV7-9; cdr3_nt: TGTGCCAGCAGCCATGGACTAGCGGGGGCATCGGATACGCAGTATTTT; cdr3_aa: CASSHGLAGASDTQYF
j_call: TRBJ2-2; d_call: -; clone_size: -; v_call: TRBV6-1; cdr3_nt: TGTGCCAGCGATCGCCAGGGAACCGGGGAGCTGTTTTTT; cdr3_aa: CASDRQGTGELFF
j_call: TRBJ2-3; d_call: -; clone_size: once; v_call: TRBV5-1; cdr3_nt: TGCGCCAGCAGCTTGGGGGCAGATACGCAGTATTTT; cdr3_aa: CASSLGADTQYF
j_call: TRBJ2-6; d_call: TRBD2; clone_size: -; v_call: TRBV4-2; cdr3_nt: TGTGCCAGCAGCCCTGGGACTAGCGGGGGCCCTGGGGCCAACGTCCTGACTTTC; cdr3_aa: CASSPGTSGGPGANVLTF
j_call: TRBJ2-7; d_call: TRBD2; clone_size: -; v_call: TRBV5-6; cdr3_nt: TGTGCCAGCAGCTGGGCACTAGCGGGGGGGGTCCACGAGCAGTACTTC; cdr3_aa: CASSWALAGGVHEQYF
j_call: TRBJ2-6; d_call: -; clone_size: -; v_call: TRBV27; cdr3_nt: TGTGCCAGCAGTTTACGGGGAGACAGGTCTGGGGCCAACGTCCTGACTTTC; cdr3_aa: CASSLRGDRSGANVLTF
j_call: TRBJ2-5; d_call: -; clone_size: -; v_call: TRBV27; cdr3_nt: TGTGCCAGCAGATTAGTGGGTCAAGAGACCCAGTACTTC; cdr3_aa: CASRLVGQETQYF
j_call: TRBJ1-2; d_call: TRBD1; clone_size: -; v_call: TRBV23-1; cdr3_nt: TGCGCCAGCAGTCACCCACAGGGGGAGGGCTATGGCTACACCTTC; cdr3_aa: CASSHPQGEGYGYTF
j_call: TRBJ2-5; d_call: -; clone_size: -; v_call: TRBV5-4; cdr3_nt: TGTGCCAGCAGCTTGCGGCTCGAGGGAGAGACCCAGTACTTC; cdr3_aa: CASSLRLEGETQYF
j_call: TRBJ2-3; d_call: TRBD2; clone_size: -; v_call: TRBV6-5; cdr3_nt: TGTGCCAGCAGGCCTAGCGGGAGGGTGGATACGCAGTATTTT; cdr3_aa: CASRPSGRVDTQYF
j_call: TRBJ2-2; d_call: -; clone_size: -; v_call: TRBV7-3; cdr3_nt: TGTGCCAGCAGCCCCACGTCTGGGGTGTACACCGGGGAGCTGTTTTTT; cdr3_aa: CASSPTSGVYTGELFF
j_call: TRBJ2-7; d_call: TRBD2; clone_size: -; v_call: TRBV5-1; cdr3_nt: TGCGCCAGCAGCTCTACAGCGGGAGGAATCTACGAGCAGTACTTC; cdr3_aa: CASSSTAGGIYEQYF
j_call: TRBJ2-7; d_call: TRBD1; clone_size: -; v_call: TRBV11-1; cdr3_nt: TGTGCCAGCAGCACAGGACAGGGATGGGAGCAGTACTTC; cdr3_aa: CASSTGQGWEQYF
j_call: TRBJ1-1; d_call: TRBD1; clone_size: -; v_call: TRBV5-1; cdr3_nt: TGCGCCAGCAGCTTGGGACAGGGGACCTTTATGAACACTGAAGCTTTCTTT; cdr3_aa: CASSLGQGTFMNTEAFF
j_call: TRBJ2-7; d_call: -; clone_size: -; v_call: TRBV6-1; cdr3_nt: TGTGCCAGCAGTGAAAACGTGAGCTCCTACGAGCAGTACTTC; cdr3_aa: CASSENVSSYEQYF
j_call: TRBJ2-3; d_call: TRBD2; clone_size: -; v_call: TRBV6-4; cdr3_nt: TGTGCCAGCAGTGGACTAGCGGGGGCAGATACGCAGTATTTT; cdr3_aa: CASSGLAGADTQYF
j_call: TRBJ2-5; d_call: -; clone_size: -; v_call: TRBV5-1; cdr3_nt: TGCGCCAGCAGCTTTATCGGGCAAACCTCACGGGAGACCCAGTACTTC; cdr3_aa: CASSFIGQTSRETQYF
j_call: TRBJ2-2; d_call: TRBD2; clone_size: -; v_call: TRBV27; cdr3_nt: TGTGCCAGCAGTTTATCGGTAGCGGGACGCACCGGGGAGCTGTTTTTT; cdr3_aa: CASSLSVAGRTGELFF
j_call: TRBJ2-1; d_call: TRBD2; clone_size: -; v_call: TRBV4-2; cdr3_nt: TGTGCCAGCAGCCTGGGACTAGCGGGAGTAGACGAGCAGTTCTTC; cdr3_aa: CASSLGLAGVDEQFF
j_call: TRBJ2-3; d_call: -; clone_size: once; v_call: TRBV4-1; cdr3_nt: TGCGCCAGCAGCCAACTGCGGACGGGGCCAGATACGCAGTATTTT; cdr3_aa: CASSQLRTGPDTQYF
j_call: TRBJ2-1; d_call: -; clone_size: -; v_call: TRBV6-5; cdr3_nt: TGTGCCAGCAGTTACAGGGCCGAGGGGTTTAATGAGCAGTTCTTC; cdr3_aa: CASSYRAEGFNEQFF
j_call: TRBJ2-7; d_call: TRBD1; clone_size: -; v_call: TRBV14; cdr3_nt: TGTGCCAGCAGCCAGCTAGCCCGGGACAGCTCCTACGAGCAGTACTTC; cdr3_aa: CASSQLARDSSYEQYF
j_call: TRBJ2-1; d_call: TRBD1; clone_size: -; v_call: TRBV28; cdr3_nt: TGTGCCAGCAGTTTATCCGGACAGGTAAATGAGCAGTTCTTC; cdr3_aa: CASSLSGQVNEQFF
j_call: TRBJ1-4; d_call: -; clone_size: -; v_call: TRBV5-5; cdr3_nt: TGTGCCAGCAGCTTGGTTAGGCTCGGGGGAGCAACTAATGAAAAACTGTTTTTT; cdr3_aa: CASSLVRLGGATNEKLFF
j_call: TRBJ1-2; d_call: -; clone_size: -; v_call: TRBV4-1; cdr3_nt: TGCGCCAGCAGCCAAGCGGAAAGCTATGGCTACACCTTC; cdr3_aa: CASSQAESYGYTF
j_call: TRBJ1-5; d_call: TRBD1; clone_size: -; v_call: TRBV7-9; cdr3_nt: TGTGCCAGCAGCTCCCAGGGGGATCAGCCCCAGCATTTT; cdr3_aa: CASSSQGDQPQHF
j_call: TRBJ1-5; d_call: -; clone_size: -; v_call: TRBV30; cdr3_nt: TGTGCCTGGAGTGACAGCAATCAGCCCCAGCATTTT; cdr3_aa: CAWSDSNQPQHF
j_call: TRBJ2-1; d_call: TRBD2; clone_size: -; v_call: TRBV6-1; cdr3_nt: TGTGCCAGCGCCGGGACTAGCGGGAGCCGTGAGCAGTTCTTC; cdr3_aa: CASAGTSGSREQFF
j_call: TRBJ2-2; d_call: TRBD2; clone_size: -; v_call: TRBV5-1; cdr3_nt: TGCGCCAGCAGCGCCACCCTAGCGGTCACCGGGGAGCTGTTTTTT; cdr3_aa: CASSATLAVTGELFF
j_call: TRBJ2-6; d_call: -; clone_size: -; v_call: TRBV5-1; cdr3_nt: TGCGCCAGCAGCTCAGCGAGGTCCGGGGCCAACGTCCTGACTTTC; cdr3_aa: CASSSARSGANVLTF
j_call: TRBJ1-2; d_call: -; clone_size: -; v_call: TRBV10-3; cdr3_nt: TGTGCCATCAGTGGAGAAAACAGGGCGAGCTATGGCTACACCTTC; cdr3_aa: CAISGENRASYGYTF
j_call: TRBJ1-2; d_call: TRBD1; clone_size: -; v_call: TRBV19; cdr3_nt: TGTGCCAGTACCTCAGGACAGGGAAGAGGCTACACCTTC; cdr3_aa: CASTSGQGRGYTF
j_call: TRBJ2-3; d_call: -; clone_size: once; v_call: TRBV7-3; cdr3_nt: TGTGCCAGCAGCCGGGGGCCCACAGATACGCAGTATTTT; cdr3_aa: CASSRGPTDTQYF
j_call: TRBJ2-7; d_call: TRBD2; clone_size: -; v_call: TRBV27; cdr3_nt: TGTGCCAGCAGTTTAGTCGGGGGGGACGAGCAGTACTTC; cdr3_aa: CASSLVGGDEQYF
j_call: TRBJ2-7; d_call: -; clone_size: -; v_call: TRBV7-2; cdr3_nt: TGTGCCAGCAGCTCAGGCCGGGACCCTGCCTACGAGCAGTACTTC; cdr3_aa: CASSSGRDPAYEQYF
j_call: TRBJ2-7; d_call: -; clone_size: -; v_call: TRBV21-1; cdr3_nt: TGTGCCAGCAGCAGGACAGCCTACGAGCAGTACTTC; cdr3_aa: CASSRTAYEQYF